This is a list of T cell receptor beta chains from one sample in a study of blood T cell repertoires in COVID-19. Method: immunoSEQ multiplex PCR; TCRdb's copy keeps in-frame clones and lacks some. Here the sample spans fewer than 250,000 clones, around nine tenths being singletons. Sequencing input: peripheral blood. The receptors derive from a man in his forties or fifties with acute or convalescent COVID-19. CDR3s leave out the opening cysteine and the closing phenylalanine or tryptophan. A D gene is named only where the DNA matches it firmly.

TRBD2,TRBV7-2,ASSSGGAGAGRTQY
TRBD1,TRBV24-1,ATSDEQGDGTYEQY
TRBD1,TRBV5-4,ASSLLTLGQRGDYGYT
TRBD2,TRBV24-1,ATSDFHTSGGTDTQY
TRBD1,TRBV6-4,ASSDPVPGQGLPGNTIY
NA,TRBV6-1,ASSERGSRVPEKLF
NA,TRBV5-4,ASSTQRQETQY
NA,TRBV19,ASSIANSFSYEQY
NA,TRBV5-8,ASSLELGGGANVLT
TRBD2,TRBV4-2,ASSQRLAGEDIQY
NA,TRBV9,ASSVGHGQPYEQY
TRBD1,TRBV5-6,ASSFGRGPGYT
TRBD1,TRBV7-9,ASSMTGGTEAF
TRBD1,TRBV5-4,ASSFIGQGINYGYT
TRBD1,TRBV20-1,SAGQGGQY
NA,TRBV7-3,ASSSERSTDTQY
TRBD1,TRBV24-1,ATGQTGELF
NA,TRBV5-1,ASKVAGGNTEAF
TRBD1,TRBV2,ASPGQSYGYT
TRBD1,TRBV4-3,ASSPGTGSTDTQY
NA,TRBV3-1/TRBV3-2,ASSAWPPGELF
NA,TRBV5-6,ASSSSGALETQY
NA,TRBV5-1,ASSSYSGARGEKLF
NA,TRBV30,AWSPGYEQY
NA,TRBV5-4,ASSPVRGARNTGELF
TRBD2,TRBV6-6,ASDHGGSFQETQY
NA,TRBV5-5,ASRRGGSNQPQH
TRBD1,TRBV28,ASSLRQGRAF
TRBD1,TRBV7-9,ASSLNTGVFSPNYGYT
TRBD2,TRBV5-1,ASSLPGLAVTDTQY
TRBD1,TRBV7-6,ASSHSGTGNEKLF
TRBD1,TRBV5-1,ASTRLETGDYEQY
NA,TRBV29-1,SVVWDSQTNTGELF
NA,TRBV4-1,ASSYRGWPLDYGYT
TRBD2,TRBV5-1,ASTLGSGGYEQY
TRBD1,TRBV27,ASSFSTGVGYGYT
NA,TRBV18,ASSPPNRQANEKLF
TRBD2,TRBV5-1,ASSSSGSLNEQF
TRBD2,TRBV28,ASTKTSAGRYEQY
TRBD1,TRBV24-1,ATSDWGTGGYNEQF
TRBD1,TRBV19,ASSSPGQGWGADTQY
NA,TRBV28,ASSLGPTYEQY
NA,TRBV19,AARSAGTNEKLF
NA,TRBV27,ASSFRSDPNYYNEQF
NA,TRBV29-1,SVEPGGNEQF
NA,TRBV6-2/TRBV6-3,ASSPRSYEQY
TRBD2,TRBV7-2,AASGRGRQETQY
NA,TRBV14,ASSPILGSQETQY
NA,TRBV6-5,ASSYSKSYRKNEQY
TRBD2,TRBV6-5,ASSYGASGAGTQY
TRBD1,TRBV7-9,ASSSPTGTGIDEQY
TRBD1,TRBV13,ASSYRTGKVQY
TRBD1,TRBV5-1,ASSPLTGPTDTQY
TRBD2,TRBV19,ASSIQSGRAYEQY
TRBD1,TRBV28,ASSLNRGRNTEAF
NA,TRBV7-7,ASSRPQATNEKLF
NA,TRBV7-2,ASSSRTFSTDTQY
TRBD2,TRBV3-1/TRBV3-2,ASSLERGLTGELF
TRBD1,TRBV5-8,ASRGTGPYEQY
NA,TRBV7-6,ASSLRQAVTGNTIY